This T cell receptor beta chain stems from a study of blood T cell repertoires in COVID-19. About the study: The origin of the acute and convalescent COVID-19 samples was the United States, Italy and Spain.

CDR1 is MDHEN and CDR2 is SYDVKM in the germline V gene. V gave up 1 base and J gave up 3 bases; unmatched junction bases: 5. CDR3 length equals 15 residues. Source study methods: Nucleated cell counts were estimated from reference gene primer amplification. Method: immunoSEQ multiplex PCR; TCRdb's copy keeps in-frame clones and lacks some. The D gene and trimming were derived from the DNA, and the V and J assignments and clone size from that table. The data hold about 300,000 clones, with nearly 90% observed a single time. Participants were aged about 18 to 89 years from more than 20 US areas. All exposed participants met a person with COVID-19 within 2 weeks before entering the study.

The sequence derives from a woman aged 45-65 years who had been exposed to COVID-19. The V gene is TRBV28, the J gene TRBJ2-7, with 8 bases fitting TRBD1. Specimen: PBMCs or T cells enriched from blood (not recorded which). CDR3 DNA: TGTGCCAGCAGTTTATCTGGGACAGGACTCTACGAGCAGTACTTC. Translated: CASSLSGTGLYEQYF.